One and the same sample provided the 18 T cell receptor beta chains below, sequenced in a study of cytomegalovirus exposure and HLA in healthy donors. This PCR relied on a set of 60 Vbeta primers and 13 Jbeta primers. Profiling relied on immunoSEQ multiplex PCR, and the TCRdb table lists in-frame clones only, not all of them. The profile shows roughly 160,000 clones, less than 85% of them singletons. Material for sequencing was PBMCs. Receptors were obtained from a boy aged 2 to 10 in good health and CMV-seronegative.

The chain links TRBV5-6 to TRBJ2-5; 14 nucleotides agree with TRBD2. The DNA end favors TRBJ2-7, so the J call may be wrong. Germline V gene sequence: CDR1 SGHDT, CDR2 YYEEEE. The CDR3 sequence is 16 residues long. CDR3 protein: CASSWGLAGVVNEQYF. CDR3 coding DNA: TGTGCCAGCAGCTGGGGACTAGCGGGAGTGGTGAACGAGCAGTACTTC.

The chain is built from TRBV19 and TRBJ1-1; possibly TRBD1 for D (6 bases). The CDR3 extends over 15 amino acids. V was cut by 5 bases and J by 0 bases, with 13 bases left in between. The germline V gene encodes CDR1 LNHDA and CDR2 SQIVND (reference sequence). The CDR3 DNA reads TGTGCCAGTAGTCAAGTCAGGGACATGAACACTGAAGCTTTCTTT. Its protein is CASSQVRDMNTEAFF.

V is TRBV6-5 and J is TRBJ2-1; 8 bases line up with TRBD1. The germline gives CDR1 MNHEY, CDR2 SVGAGI. The CDR3 extends over 16 amino acids. The V and J ends lost 2 bases and 9 bases, in that order; junction bases with no gene match: 12. CDR3 loop: CASSYTDRVRIGEQFF. The DNA of the CDR3 is TGTGCCAGCAGTTACACGGACAGGGTTAGGATTGGTGAGCAGTTCTTC.

The chain carries TRBV15 and TRBJ2-7; TRBD2 matches 7 bases. Looked up from germline, CDR1 is LNHNV and CDR2 is YYDKDF (reference sequence). Trimming at V came to 1 base and at J to 3 bases, leaving 3 bases not matched to a gene. The CDR3 loop spans 14 amino acids. Written as DNA, the CDR3 is TGTGCCACCAGCAGAGCCGCTAGCGGCTACGAGCAGTACTTC. Translating gives CATSRAASGYEQYF.

The CDR3 coding sequence is TGTGCCAGCAGTTACAATTCCGGGACTGCGCAGCCCCAGCATTTT. Its translation is CASSYNSGTAQPQHF. V and J are TRBV7-2 and TRBJ1-5; a possible D gene is TRBD1 (5 bases). The V end was cut by 6 bases, the J end by 7 bases, with 19 bases between. CDR1 SGHTA and CDR2 FQGNSA come from the germline V gene. The CDR3 contains 15 residues.

This rearrangement joins TRBV5-1 to TRBJ2-5; TRBD2 matches at 12 bases. Trimming cost V 0 bases and J 5 bases; bases outside gene matches: 2. CDR1 and CDR2 from the germline V gene are SGHRS and YFSETQ. This CDR3 comprises 15 residues. The CDR3 loop is CASSLGLAGEETQYF. CDR3 in DNA: TGCGCCAGCAGCTTGGGACTAGCGGGGGAGGAGACCCAGTACTTC.

The chain couples TRBV11-2 to TRBJ2-7; D might be TRBD2 (5 bases). Germline values: CDR1 SGHAT, CDR2 FQNNGV. CDR3 length: 14 amino acids. The germline V and J ends were trimmed by 0 bases and 4 bases, with 10 bases remaining between them. The CDR3 region has the DNA TGTGCCAGCAGCTTAGATGAGAGAGGGTACGAGCAGTACGTC. Protein sequence: CASSLDERGYEQYV.

The chain has TRBV5-1 and TRBJ2-3; 14 bases map to TRBD2. The CDR3 spans 18 residues. V gave up 3 bases and J gave up 0 bases; unmatched junction bases: 6. Per germline, CDR1 SGHRS and CDR2 YFSETQ. CDR3 in DNA: TGCGCCAGCAGCTCTGGACTAGCGGGGGGCCCTAGCACAGATACGCAGTATTTT. It translates to CASSSGLAGGPSTDTQYF.

The chain couples TRBV7-9 to TRBJ2-5, with D maybe TRBD2 (6 bases). This CDR3 has 12 amino acids. Germline CDR1 SEHNR, CDR2 FQNEAQ (reference sequence). CDR3 sequence (DNA): TGTTCCGCGCGGGGAGACCAAGAGACCCAGTACTTC. Translating it yields CSARGDQETQYF.

The chain has TRBV15 and TRBJ1-2; 9 positions agree with TRBD1. This CDR3 has 15 residues. The J segment lost 3 bases and the V segment lost 1 base, leaving 3 bases of the junction unmatched. Germline-derived CDR1 and CDR2 are LNHNV and YYDKDF (reference sequence). CDR3 nucleotides: TGTGCCACCAGCAGAGTTGACAGGGGGGACTATGGCTACACCTTC. Protein sequence: CATSRVDRGDYGYTF.

The gene calls are TRBV25-1 and TRBJ2-2, with D unresolved. V gave up 1 base and J gave up 8 bases, with 2 bases separating them. Germline values: CDR1 MGHDK, CDR2 SYGVNS. CDR3 length: 11 residues. CDR3 loop: CASSESGELFF. The CDR3 nucleotides read TGTGCCAGCAGTGAATCGGGGGAGCTGTTTTTT. The full variable domain, its missing parts supplied by reference TRBV25-1 and TRBJ2-2, is EADIYQTPRYLVIGTGKKITLECSQTMGHDKMYWYQQDPGMELHLIHYSYGVNSTEKGDLSSESTVSRIRTEHFPLTLESARPSHTSQYLCASSESGELFFGEGSRLTVL.

The chain recombines TRBV14 with TRBJ1-2; no clear D. Trimming took off 4 bases at V and 3 bases at J, with 12 bases between the two ends. The CDR3 is made up of 14 amino acids. Looked up from germline, CDR1 is SGHDN and CDR2 is FVKESK. The chain's CDR3 is CASSPLGLHYGYTF. In nucleotides, the CDR3 is TGTGCCAGCAGCCCCCTAGGTCTTCACTATGGCTACACCTTC.

V usage is TRBV7-6 and J usage is TRBJ2-2; maybe TRBD1 (6 bases). There are 15 residues in the CDR3. The germline V and J ends were trimmed by 3 bases and 0 bases, with 8 bases remaining between them. Germline CDR1 is SGHVS and CDR2 is FNYEAQ. The CDR3 DNA is TGTGCCAGCAGCTTGACAGGCACGAACACCGGGGAGCTGTTTTTT. It translates to CASSLTGTNTGELFF.

The gene calls are TRBV6-1 and TRBJ2-5; the D gene is possibly TRBD2 (6 bases). The CDR3 runs to 14 residues. Germline CDR1 and CDR2: MNHNS and SASEGT. The V end lost 5 bases, the J end lost 4 bases, and 14 bases lay between the germline ends. CDR3 nucleotides: TGTGCCAGCAGTTCAGGAGGGTCACCAGAGACCCAGTACTTC. Translating gives CASSSGGSPETQYF.

J is TRBJ2-1 and V is TRBV14; TRBD2 agrees at 9 bases. Per germline, CDR1 SGHDN and CDR2 FVKESK. With 1 base clipped from V and 4 bases from J, the junction kept 2 bases outside the gene matches. CDR3 length equals 15 residues. This CDR3 reads CASSQGTSGYNEQFF. In DNA form, the CDR3 reads TGTGCCAGCAGCCAAGGAACTAGCGGGTACAATGAGCAGTTCTTC. The variable domain in full, completed from reference TRBV14 and TRBJ2-1, reads EAGVTQFPSHSVIEKGQTVTLRCDPISGHDNLYWYRRVMGKEIKFLLHFVKESKQDESGMPNNRFLAERTGGTYSTLKVQPAELEDSGVYFCASSQGTSGYNEQFFGPGTRLTVL.

The V call is TRBV13, the J call TRBJ1-1; D is undetermined. Germline V lookup: CDR1 PRHDT, CDR2 FYEKMQ (reference sequence). V lost 0 bases to trimming and J lost 3 bases, with 11 bases between them. The CDR3 extends over 15 amino acids. The chain's CDR3 is CASSLGPGRDTEAFF. CDR3 coding DNA: TGTGCCAGCAGCTTAGGCCCGGGGAGGGACACTGAAGCTTTCTTT.

This rearrangement joins TRBV6-5 to TRBJ2-3; tentatively, D is TRBD2 (5 bases). Looked up from germline, CDR1 is MNHEY and CDR2 is SVGAGI. The CDR3 extends over 14 amino acids. Deletions cut 4 bases from V and 6 bases from J, with 14 bases between. The CDR3 DNA follows: TGTGCCAGCAGTTCGGCCCGCGGGTGGGATACGCAGTATTTT. Translation: CASSSARGWDTQYF.

The chain uses TRBV30 and TRBJ2-3; 14 nucleotides line up with TRBD2. The CDR3 covers 16 residues. Germline CDR1 is GTSNPN and CDR2 is SVGIG (reference sequence). With V trimmed by 3 bases and J by 2 bases, 4 bases remained unmatched. The CDR3 region is CAWRGLAGVITDTQYF. In DNA, the CDR3 is TGTGCCTGGAGGGGACTAGCGGGAGTGATCACAGATACGCAGTATTTT.